Below, 25 T cell receptor beta chains from the same sample are listed, as sequenced in a study of T cell changes during pregnancy in multiple sclerosis. TCRdb's table, derived via immunoSEQ multiplex PCR, lists solely in-frame clones and lacks some. This sample carries around 40,000 clones, around 90% of them seen once, and the ten largest clones take more than 5%. The sample was CD8+ T cells from peripheral blood mononuclear cells, taken in the third trimester of pregnancy. The receptors stem from a female donor with multiple sclerosis, enrolled in a pregnancy study.

CDR3 residues: CASSPFLGLADRETQYF. In nucleotides, the CDR3 is TGTGCCAGCAGTCCATTCCTCGGACTAGCGGACAGGGAGACCCAGTACTTC. The V and J genes are TRBV27 and TRBJ2-5; 10 bases map to TRBD2. From germline, CDR1 is MNHEY and CDR2 SMNVEV (reference sequence). The ends lost 5 bases at V and 5 bases at J; junction bases unmatched: 14. This CDR3 region has 17 residues.

This rearrangement joins TRBV7-3 to TRBJ2-1; 8 bases are a match to TRBD2. CDR1 and CDR2 from the germline V gene are SGHTA and FQGTGA. The ends lost 0 bases at V and 4 bases at J; junction bases unmatched: 2. The CDR3 is made up of 15 amino acids. CDR3 sequence reads: CASSLTASGYNEQFF. CDR3 nucleotides: TGTGCCAGCAGCTTAACGGCTAGCGGGTACAATGAGCAGTTCTTC.

The V call is TRBV4-1, the J call TRBJ2-1; D is unresolved. Per the germline V gene, CDR1 is MGHRA and CDR2 is YSYEKL. The CDR3 consists of 17 residues. Trimming removed 0 bases at V and 2 bases at J, with 14 bases between. The DNA of the CDR3 is TGCGCCAGCAGCCAAGATATGTCGAGCGCCGCCTACAATGAGCAGTTCTTC. Its translation: CASSQDMSSAAYNEQFF.

This chain connects TRBV14 to TRBJ2-7, with 15 positions matching TRBD2. Looked up from germline, CDR1 is SGHDN and CDR2 is FVKESK. The CDR3 has 18 residues. Trimming removed 4 bases from V and 3 bases from J; junction bases left unmatched: 10. CDR3 DNA sequence: TGTGCCAGCAGCCTGAGGGGACTAGCGGGAGGTCCTCTCTACGAGCAGTACTTC. Protein: CASSLRGLAGGPLYEQYF.

The chain joins TRBV27 to TRBJ2-3; 9 bases align to TRBD2. The germline V gene has CDR1 MNHEY and CDR2 SMNVEV (reference sequence). CDR3 size: 15 residues. Trimming took 2 bases from V and 5 from J; bases not matched to a gene: 5. In DNA form, the CDR3 reads TGTGCCAGCAGTTTAGCGGCGGGAGGGCTAGATACGCAGTATTTT. As protein: CASSLAAGGLDTQYF.

The rearrangement joins TRBV29-1 to TRBJ2-1; 11 positions match TRBD2. In germline, CDR1 is SQVTM, CDR2 ANQGSEA. Unmatched junction bases numbered 8, after V lost 7 bases and J lost 0 bases. The CDR3 runs 16 residues. The DNA for the CDR3 is TGCAGCGGCAGCGGGACTAGCGGATCCTCCTACAATGAGCAGTTCTTC. Translating gives CSGSGTSGSSYNEQFF.

The CDR3 loop is CASSEGAKGAPGELFF. The CDR3 nucleotides are TGTGCCAGCAGTGAAGGGGCGAAGGGGGCCCCCGGGGAGCTGTTTTTT. The chain employs TRBV25-1 and TRBJ2-2, with 7 bases matching TRBD1. This CDR3 has 16 amino acids. The J segment lost 6 bases and the V segment lost 2 bases, leaving 9 bases of the junction unmatched. Germline V CDR1 and CDR2: MGHDK, SYGVNS.

In its sample, this clone was seen a few times. The chain uses TRBV4-2 and TRBJ2-5, with D hard to call. The germline V gene has CDR1 LGHNA and CDR2 YNFKEQ. The length of the CDR3 is 16 residues. V was pared by 0 bases and J by 7 bases, with 18 bases between. This CDR3 reads CASSQDLASGGGTQYF. DNA for the CDR3: TGTGCCAGCAGCCAAGATTTGGCTAGTGGTGGCGGGACCCAGTACTTC.

This clone was counted a single time. The J gene is TRBJ1-1, the V gene TRBV15; tentative D call: TRBD1 (5 bases). V shed 3 bases and J shed 1 base, with 12 bases lying between them. The germline V gene has CDR1 LNHNV and CDR2 YYDKDF (reference sequence). There are 15 residues in the CDR3. CDR3 sequence: CATSRDRDSNTEAFF. CDR3 coding DNA: TGTGCCACCAGCAGGGACCGGGACTCGAACACTGAAGCTTTCTTT.

The V and J genes are TRBV10-1 and TRBJ2-7; D not resolved. The germline V and J ends were trimmed by 8 bases and 4 bases, with 9 bases remaining between them. The CDR3 has 11 residues. The germline V gene encodes CDR1 WNHNN and CDR2 SYGVQD (reference sequence). In DNA form, the CDR3 reads TGCGCCAGCGGCCGATTTTACGAGCAGTACTTC. This codes for CASGRFYEQYF.

The chain joins TRBV11-3 to TRBJ2-2; the match to TRBD2 covers 7 bases. V shed 5 bases, J shed 6 bases, and the junction held 6 bases outside the gene matches. CDR3 length equals 14 residues. CDR1 is SGHNT, CDR2 YENEEA, per germline. Here the CDR3 DNA reads TGTGCCAGCAGCATAAGCGGGATCCCCGGGGAGCTGTTTTTT. Translated, it gives CASSISGIPGELFF.

The genes are TRBV18 and TRBJ2-1; 9 bases agree with TRBD2. The CDR3 runs 18 residues. Germline assignment: CDR1 KGHSH and CDR2 LQKENI. The V and J ends lost 2 bases and 4 bases, in that order; junction bases with no gene match: 12. Written as DNA, the CDR3 is TGTGCCAGCTCACCAGACCTAGCGGGATACGAACGATACAATGAGCAGTTCTTC. Residues: CASSPDLAGYERYNEQFF.

The chain links TRBV27 to TRBJ2-3; D ambiguous. The CDR3 has 12 residues. CDR1 and CDR2 from the germline V gene are MNHEY and SMNVEV (reference sequence). V was shortened by 5 bases and J by 5 bases, with 8 bases between the two germline ends. CDR3 residues: CASSHRLDTQYF. The CDR3 DNA reads TGTGCCAGCAGTCACCGACTAGATACGCAGTATTTT.

This clone turned up a few times. J is TRBJ2-7 and V is TRBV28, with 7 bases that match TRBD2. The germline V gene has CDR1 MDHEN and CDR2 SYDVKM. The trim removed 5 bases at V and 6 bases at J, leaving 19 bases unmatched. The CDR3 is 17 amino acids. The CDR3 nucleotides read TGTGCCAGCAGTCCCGTCCTCAGGGAGGGCCTACGCCTCGAGCAGTACTTC. Protein product: CASSPVLREGLRLEQYF.

This clone was counted a few times. The gene calls are TRBV4-3 and TRBJ2-2; TRBD1 matches at 7 bases. This CDR3 contains 17 residues. V shed 4 bases and J 4 bases; nucleotides not matched to a gene: 12. CDR1 is LGHNA, CDR2 YSLEER, per germline. The CDR3 reads CASSPILRGHGTGELFF. The CDR3 region has the DNA TGCGCCAGCAGCCCCATACTGAGGGGGCATGGCACCGGGGAGCTGTTTTTT.

The V gene is TRBV5-6, the J gene TRBJ1-5, with a weak D call TRBD1 (6 bases). This CDR3 spans 15 amino acids. Germline V gene sequence: CDR1 SGHDT, CDR2 YYEEEE. The V gene lost 4 bases and the J gene lost 0 bases, with 11 bases spanning the gap. In DNA, the CDR3 is TGTGCCAGCAGCGTGACAGGTTTTAGCAATCAGCCCCAGCATTTT. Its translation: CASSVTGFSNQPQHF.

This chain connects TRBV7-9 to TRBJ2-1, with 9 positions matching TRBD2. This CDR3 contains 15 residues. In germline, CDR1 is SEHNR, CDR2 FQNEAQ (reference sequence). The V gene end was trimmed by 1 base and the J gene end by 9 bases; junction bases not matched to a gene: 7. CDR3 coding DNA: TGTGCCAGCAGCTTAGGCGGGAGGGCCCCTGGTGAGCAGTTCTTC. Its translation is CASSLGGRAPGEQFF. The entire variable domain, with the rest obtained from reference TRBV7-9 and TRBJ2-1, is as follows: DTGVSQNPRHKITKRGQNVTFRCDPISEHNRLYWYRQTLGQGPEFLTYFQNEAQLEKSRLLSDRFSAERPKGSFSTLEIQRTEQGDSAMYLCASSLGGRAPGEQFFGPGTRLTVL.

The V gene is TRBV6-5, the J gene TRBJ1-1, with TRBD1 matching 7 bases. Trimming took 5 bases from V and 4 from J; bases not matched to a gene: 4. Looked up from germline, CDR1 is MNHEY and CDR2 is SVGAGI. This CDR3 comprises 13 residues. CDR3 residues: CASSASGGTEAFF. DNA for the CDR3: TGTGCCAGCAGTGCCTCAGGGGGCACTGAAGCTTTCTTT.

The CDR3 nucleotides read TGTGCCACCAGCAGAACTCCCGGGAGCCTTCCTACCTACAATGAGCAGTTCTTC. This gives the protein CATSRTPGSLPTYNEQFF. The chain is built from TRBV15 and TRBJ2-1, with D possibly being TRBD2 (6 bases). The V end lost 2 bases, the J end lost 2 bases, and 19 bases lay between the germline ends. This CDR3 has 18 residues. Germline lookup yields CDR1 LNHNV and CDR2 YYDKDF (reference sequence). The entire variable domain, with the rest obtained from reference TRBV15 and TRBJ2-1, is as follows: DAMVIQNPRYQVTQFGKPVTLSCSQTLNHNVMYWYQQKSSQAPKLLFHYYDKDFNNEADTPDNFQSRRPNTSFCFLDIRSPGLGDTAMYLCATSRTPGSLPTYNEQFFGPGTRLTVL.

The CDR3, as DNA: TGTGCCAGCAGTGAAATTAGAAACACCATATATTTT. It specifies CASSEIRNTIYF. The rearrangement links TRBV2 to TRBJ1-3; D gene unclear. V shed 2 bases and J shed 5 bases, with 4 bases lying between them. CDR1 is SNHLY and CDR2 is FYNNEI in the germline V gene. The CDR3 totals 12 residues. The complete variable domain, with remaining parts taken from reference TRBV2 and TRBJ1-3, reads EPEVTQTPSHQVTQMGQEVILRCVPISNHLYFYWYRQILGQKVEFLVSFYNNEISEKSEIFDDQFSVERPDGSNFTLKIRSTKLEDSAMYFCASSEIRNTIYFGEGSWLTVV.

The gene calls are TRBV7-2 and TRBJ2-1, with 10 bases aligning to TRBD2. V dropped 6 bases and J dropped 0; count of bases not matched to a gene: 5. This CDR3 is 16 amino acids long. Germline CDR1 and CDR2: SGHTA and FQGNSA. The DNA of the CDR3 is TGTGCCAGCAGTCTCGGACTAGCGGACTCCTACAATGAGCAGTTCTTC. Amino acids: CASSLGLADSYNEQFF.

As DNA, the CDR3 is TGCAGCGTTGGGGGCCTTCTGGACAATGAGCAGTTCTTC. Amino acid sequence: CSVGGLLDNEQFF. The rearrangement joins TRBV29-1 to TRBJ2-1; a possible D gene is TRBD1 (5 bases). The CDR3 sequence is 13 residues long. Germline V lookup: CDR1 SQVTM, CDR2 ANQGSEA. V was trimmed by 4 bases and J by 5 bases, leaving 12 bases between them.

This chain uses TRBV10-2 with TRBJ2-7; maybe TRBD1 (5 bases). Germline V gene sequence: CDR1 WSHSY, CDR2 SAAADI. Trimming took 6 bases from V and 0 from J, leaving 6 bases between them. The CDR3 runs 12 residues. CDR3 protein: CASRQASYEQYF. CDR3 DNA sequence: TGCGCCAGCAGACAGGCCTCCTACGAGCAGTACTTC.

V and J are TRBV28 and TRBJ1-5; D perhaps matches TRBD1 (6 bases). The CDR3 is 15 residues long. Germline CDR1 MDHEN, CDR2 SYDVKM. V lost 8 bases to trimming and J lost 7 bases, with 21 bases between them. CDR3 coding DNA: TGTGCCAGCCGAGGGCACGGGGGGCTTCAACAGCCCCAGCATTTT. Protein product: CASRGHGGLQQPQHF.

The rearrangement uses TRBV27 and TRBJ1-1; 8 bases agree with TRBD1. This CDR3 region has 14 residues. Per germline, CDR1 MNHEY and CDR2 SMNVEV (reference sequence). The ends lost 5 bases at V and 1 base at J; junction bases unmatched: 3. For the CDR3, the DNA is TGTGCCAGCAGTCACAGGGGGACGAACACTGAAGCTTTCTTT. Translating it yields CASSHRGTNTEAFF.